The 12 T cell receptor beta chains given below trace back to one sample, sequenced in a study of beta chain features in type 1 diabetes. Study observations and caveats: For Type 1 diabetes patients, all four CD4+ subsets carried TCRB CDR3s that were moderately but significantly shorter.

The whole isolated RNA underwent reverse transcription, so sequencing captured expressed TCRB transcripts. Produced via immunoSEQ multiplex PCR; TCRdb's table is partial and in-frame only. Here the sample spans roughly 160,000 clones, around 8.6% being singletons. These TCRs' antigens remain unknown. Sequences were obtained from central memory CD4+ T cells from blood. These receptors all come from a woman between 18 and 29 years old with type 1 diabetes.

This clone showed up just a few times. The chain has TRBV5-1 and TRBJ2-5; 8 bases align to TRBD1. V shed 4 bases, J shed 2 bases, and the junction held 4 bases outside the gene matches. CDR1 and CDR2 (germline): SGHRS, YFSETQ. The CDR3 consists of 14 residues. Written as DNA, the CDR3 is TGCGCCAGCAGCCAAGGACAGGGACAAGAGACCCAGTACTTC. Encoded protein: CASSQGQGQETQYF. Variable domain in full (rest from reference TRBV5-1 and TRBJ2-5): KAGVTQTPRYLIKTRGQQVTLSCSPISGHRSVSWYQQTPGQGLQFLFEYFSETQRNKGNFPGRFSGRQFSNSRSEMNVSTLELGDSALYLCASSQGQGQETQYFGPGTRLLVL.

The chain uses TRBV25-1 and TRBJ2-2; 8 bases align to TRBD2. This CDR3 is 15 amino acids long. V shed 6 bases, J shed 4 bases, and the junction held 7 bases outside the gene matches. CDR1 and CDR2 (germline): MGHDK, SYGVNS. In DNA, the CDR3 is TGTGCCAGCAGCGGAGGACTAGCCCTCACCGGGGAGCTGTTTTTT. This gives the protein CASSGGLALTGELFF.

This clone was seen only a few times. V gene TRBV25-1 combines with J gene TRBJ2-2, with no clear D. There are 15 residues in the CDR3. The germline V gene has CDR1 MGHDK and CDR2 SYGVNS. V shed 4 bases and J shed 1 base, with 10 bases lying between them. CDR3 bases: TGTGCCAGCAGTGTGCGAGTTGGGAACACCGGGGAGCTGTTTTTT. The encoded protein is CASSVRVGNTGELFF.

The V gene is TRBV23-1, the J gene TRBJ1-3; D is unclear. TRBV23-1 is placed among ORFs of uncertain function. V was trimmed by 0 bases and J by 2 bases, leaving 11 bases between them. The CDR3 runs 16 residues. The CDR3: CASSQSLAHPGNTIYF. The CDR3 coding sequence is TGCGCCAGCAGTCAATCCCTCGCACATCCTGGAAACACCATATATTTT.

This clone has just a few counts. The gene calls are TRBV29-1 and TRBJ1-1; 8 nucleotides match TRBD1. The ends lost 6 bases at V and 5 bases at J; junction bases unmatched: 8. CDR1 and CDR2 (germline): SQVTM, ANQGSEA. The CDR3 sequence is 13 residues long. This CDR3 reads CSVHRTGGTEAFF. The CDR3 DNA reads as TGCAGCGTCCACCGAACAGGGGGTACTGAAGCTTTCTTT.

This clone has just a few counts. V usage is TRBV9 and J usage is TRBJ2-5; a weak D match, TRBD2 (6 bases). The V gene lost 0 bases and the J gene lost 5 bases, with 8 bases spanning the gap. Germline V gene lookup returns CDR1 SGDLS and CDR2 YYNGEE. This CDR3 contains 13 residues. Here the CDR3 DNA reads TGTGCCAGCAGCGTAGACGCGGGGGAGACCCAGTACTTC. Amino acids: CASSVDAGETQYF.

This clone was seen only a few times. The chain links TRBV7-2 to TRBJ2-1; 7 bases align to TRBD2. CDR3 length equals 14 residues. The trim removed 5 bases at V and 6 bases at J, leaving 7 bases unmatched. CDR1 is SGHTA, CDR2 FQGNSA, per germline. DNA of the CDR3: TGTGCCAGCAGCCCCTGGACTAGTAGCAATGAGCAGTTCTTC. It translates to CASSPWTSSNEQFF.

The genes are TRBV27 and TRBJ1-5; D remains ambiguous. This CDR3 is built from 12 residues. Germline V gives CDR1 MNHEY, CDR2 SMNVEV (reference sequence). V gave up 3 bases and J gave up 9 bases, with 9 bases separating them. CDR3 DNA: TGTGCCAGCAGTTTTCCTCGGGGGCCCCAGCATTTT. It codes for CASSFPRGPQHF.

The sample holds a few counts of this clone. The genes are TRBV2 and TRBJ2-5, with a weak D call TRBD2 (7 bases). Trimming took 4 bases from V and 5 from J, leaving 17 bases between them. The CDR3 totals 15 residues. Per germline, CDR1 SNHLY and CDR2 FYNNEI. This chain's CDR3 is CASSAAGAASETQYF. CDR3 nucleotides: TGTGCCAGCAGTGCCGCGGGGGCTGCTAGTGAGACCCAGTACTTC.

A few counts support this clone. The chain uses TRBV4-3 and TRBJ2-2; 9 nucleotides agree with TRBD2. From germline, CDR1 is LGHNA and CDR2 YSLEER. Germline trimming cut 4 bases from V and 7 bases from J; bases unmatched to any gene: 7. This CDR3 has 15 residues. The CDR3 here is CASSPQREALGELFF. In DNA form, the CDR3 reads TGCGCCAGCAGCCCCCAGCGGGAGGCGCTCGGGGAGCTGTTTTTT.

In DNA, the CDR3 is TGTGCCAGCAGCTCGAATCAGGGGAACCTCTCCTACGAGCAGTACTTC. It is translated as CASSSNQGNLSYEQYF. V and J are TRBV11-3 and TRBJ2-7; D perhaps matches TRBD1 (6 bases). V was trimmed by 4 bases and J by 0 bases, leaving 16 bases between them. This CDR3 has 16 amino acids. The germline V gene encodes CDR1 SGHNT and CDR2 YENEEA.

This clone has a handful of counts. The J gene is TRBJ1-5, the V gene TRBV4-3; the D gene is possibly TRBD1 (5 bases). The CDR3 spans 13 residues. V was trimmed by 5 bases and J by 5 bases, leaving 10 bases between them. Germline V gene sequence: CDR1 LGHNA, CDR2 YSLEER. CDR3 bases: TGCGCCAGCAGCAGGGGAGGGGATCAGCCCCAGCATTTT. Amino acids: CASSRGGDQPQHF.